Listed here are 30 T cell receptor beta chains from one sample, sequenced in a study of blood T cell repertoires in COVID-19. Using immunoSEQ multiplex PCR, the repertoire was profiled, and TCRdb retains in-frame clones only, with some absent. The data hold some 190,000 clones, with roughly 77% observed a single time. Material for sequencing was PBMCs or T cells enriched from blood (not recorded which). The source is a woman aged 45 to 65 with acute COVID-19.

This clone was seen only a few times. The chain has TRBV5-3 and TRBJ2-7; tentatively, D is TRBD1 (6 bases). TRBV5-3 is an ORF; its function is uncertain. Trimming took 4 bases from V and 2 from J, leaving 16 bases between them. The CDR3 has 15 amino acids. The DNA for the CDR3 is TGTGCCAGAAGCCTAGCTGGGGACACACCCTACGAGCAGTACGTC. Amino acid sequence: CARSLAGDTPYEQYV.

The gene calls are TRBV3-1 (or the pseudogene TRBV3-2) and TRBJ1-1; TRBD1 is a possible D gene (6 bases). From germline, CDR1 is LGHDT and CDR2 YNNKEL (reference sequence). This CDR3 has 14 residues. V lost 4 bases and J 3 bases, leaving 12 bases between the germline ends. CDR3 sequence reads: CASSLGHLHTEAFF. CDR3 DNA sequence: TGTGCCAGCAGCCTGGGACACCTACACACTGAAGCTTTCTTT.

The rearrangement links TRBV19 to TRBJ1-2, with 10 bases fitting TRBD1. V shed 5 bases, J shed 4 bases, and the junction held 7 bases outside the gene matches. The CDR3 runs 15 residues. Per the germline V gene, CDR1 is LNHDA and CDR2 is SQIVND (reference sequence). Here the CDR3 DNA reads TGTGCCAGTAGTTCCAGGGACAGGGGAGGCTATGGCTACACCTTC. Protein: CASSSRDRGGYGYTF. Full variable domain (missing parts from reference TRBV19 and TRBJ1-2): DGGITQSPKYLFRKEGQNVTLSCEQNLNHDAMYWYRQDPGQGLRLIYYSQIVNDFQKGDIAEGYSVSREKKESFPLTVTSAQKNPTAFYLCASSSRDRGGYGYTFGSGTRLTVV.

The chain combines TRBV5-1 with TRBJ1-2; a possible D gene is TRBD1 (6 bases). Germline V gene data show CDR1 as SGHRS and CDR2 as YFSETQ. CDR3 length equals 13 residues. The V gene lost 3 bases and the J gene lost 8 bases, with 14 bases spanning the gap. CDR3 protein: CASSSTGQGGYTF. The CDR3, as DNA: TGCGCCAGCAGCTCGACAGGTCAGGGGGGCTACACCTTC.

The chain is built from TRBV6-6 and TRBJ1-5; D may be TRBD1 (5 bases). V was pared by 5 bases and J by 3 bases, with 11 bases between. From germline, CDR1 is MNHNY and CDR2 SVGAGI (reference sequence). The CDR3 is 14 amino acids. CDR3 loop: CASSTRQTNQPQHF. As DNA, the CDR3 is TGTGCCAGCAGTACGCGACAGACCAATCAGCCCCAGCATTTT.

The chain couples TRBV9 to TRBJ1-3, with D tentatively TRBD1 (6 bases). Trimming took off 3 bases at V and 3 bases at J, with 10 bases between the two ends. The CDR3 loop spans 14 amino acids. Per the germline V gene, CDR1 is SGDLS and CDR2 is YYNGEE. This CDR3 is CASSAGDNGNTIYF. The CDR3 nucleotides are TGTGCCAGCAGCGCCGGGGACAATGGAAACACCATATATTTT.

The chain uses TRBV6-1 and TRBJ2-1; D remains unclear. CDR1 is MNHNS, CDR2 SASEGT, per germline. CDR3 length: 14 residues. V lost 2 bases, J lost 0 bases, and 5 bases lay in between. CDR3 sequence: CASSEPSSYNEQFF. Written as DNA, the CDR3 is TGTGCCAGCAGTGAACCTAGCTCCTACAATGAGCAGTTCTTC.

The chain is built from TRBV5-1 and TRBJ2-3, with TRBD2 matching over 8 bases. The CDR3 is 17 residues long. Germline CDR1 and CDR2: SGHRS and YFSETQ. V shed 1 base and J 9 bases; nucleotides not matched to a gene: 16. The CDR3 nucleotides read TGCGCCAGCAGCTTGATGACGGCCGGGGGGGCGCTCAGAACGCAGTATTTT. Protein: CASSLMTAGGALRTQYF.

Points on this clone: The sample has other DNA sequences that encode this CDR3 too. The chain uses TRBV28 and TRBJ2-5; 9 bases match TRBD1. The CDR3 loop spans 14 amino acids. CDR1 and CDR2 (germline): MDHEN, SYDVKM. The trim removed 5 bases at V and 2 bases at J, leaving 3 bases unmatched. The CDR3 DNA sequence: TGTGCCAGCAGTAGGGACAGGGCTCAAGAGACCCAGTACTTC. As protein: CASSRDRAQETQYF.

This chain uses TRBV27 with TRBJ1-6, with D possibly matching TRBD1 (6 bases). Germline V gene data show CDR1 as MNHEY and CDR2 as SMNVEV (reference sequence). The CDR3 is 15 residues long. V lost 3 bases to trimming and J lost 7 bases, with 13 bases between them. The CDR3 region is CASSFFGQTNSPLHF. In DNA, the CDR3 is TGTGCCAGCAGTTTCTTCGGACAGACAAATTCACCCCTCCACTTT.

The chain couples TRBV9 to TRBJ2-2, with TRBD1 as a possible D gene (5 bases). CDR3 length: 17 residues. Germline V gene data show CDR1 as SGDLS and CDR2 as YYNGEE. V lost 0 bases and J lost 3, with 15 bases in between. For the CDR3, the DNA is TGTGCCAGCAGCGTAGCTTTGGGCAGGGAACACACCGGGGAGCTGTTTTTT. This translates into CASSVALGREHTGELFF.

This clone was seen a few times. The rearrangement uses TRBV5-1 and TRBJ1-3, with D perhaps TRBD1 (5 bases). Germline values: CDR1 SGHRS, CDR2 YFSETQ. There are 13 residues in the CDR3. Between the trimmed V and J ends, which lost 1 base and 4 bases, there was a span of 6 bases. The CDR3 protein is CASSLQGGNTIYF. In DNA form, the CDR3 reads TGCGCCAGCAGCTTGCAGGGCGGAAACACCATATATTTT.

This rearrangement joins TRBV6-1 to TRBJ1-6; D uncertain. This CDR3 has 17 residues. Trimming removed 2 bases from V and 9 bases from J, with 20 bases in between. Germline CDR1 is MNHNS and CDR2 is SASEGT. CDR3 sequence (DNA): TGTGCCAGCAGTGAAAGACCCGGCGTCCCCGGAGGTTCACCCCTCCACTTT. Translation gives CASSERPGVPGGSPLHF.

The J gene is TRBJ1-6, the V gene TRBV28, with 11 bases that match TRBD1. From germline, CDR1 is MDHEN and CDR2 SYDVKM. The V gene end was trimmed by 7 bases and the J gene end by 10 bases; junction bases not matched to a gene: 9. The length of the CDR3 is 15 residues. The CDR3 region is CASKPGTGGLSPLHF. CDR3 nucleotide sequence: TGTGCCAGCAAACCCGGGACAGGGGGGTTGTCACCCCTCCACTTT.

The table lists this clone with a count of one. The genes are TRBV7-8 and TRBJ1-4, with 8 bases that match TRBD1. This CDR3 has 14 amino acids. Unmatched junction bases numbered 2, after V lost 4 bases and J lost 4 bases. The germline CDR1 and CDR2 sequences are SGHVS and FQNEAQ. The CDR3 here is CASSYDRGNEKLFF. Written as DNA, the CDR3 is TGTGCCAGCAGCTACGACAGGGGTAATGAAAAACTGTTTTTT.

The CDR3 DNA reads as TGCAGCGTTGAAGGGACAAGCGCCAACAATGAGCAGTTCTTC. It specifies CSVEGTSANNEQFF. The genes are TRBV29-1 and TRBJ2-1, with a weak D call TRBD1 (5 bases). The CDR3 is made up of 14 amino acids. V lost 1 base to trimming and J lost 5 bases, with 12 bases between them. Germline V gene sequence: CDR1 SQVTM, CDR2 ANQGSEA.

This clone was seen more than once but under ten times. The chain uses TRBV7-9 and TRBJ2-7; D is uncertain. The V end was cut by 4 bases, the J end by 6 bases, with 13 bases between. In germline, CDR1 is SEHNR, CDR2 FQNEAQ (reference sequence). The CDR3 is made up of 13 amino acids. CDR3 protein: CASSSGAYPEQYV. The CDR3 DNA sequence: TGTGCCAGCAGCTCTGGAGCTTACCCCGAGCAGTACGTC.

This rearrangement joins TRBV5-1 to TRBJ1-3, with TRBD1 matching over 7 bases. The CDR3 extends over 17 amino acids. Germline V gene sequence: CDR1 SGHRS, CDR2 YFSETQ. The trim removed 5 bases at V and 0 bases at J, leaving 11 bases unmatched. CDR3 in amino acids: CASSPTGQAASGNTIYF. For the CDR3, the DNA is TGCGCCAGCAGTCCGACTGGACAGGCGGCCTCTGGAAACACCATATATTTT.

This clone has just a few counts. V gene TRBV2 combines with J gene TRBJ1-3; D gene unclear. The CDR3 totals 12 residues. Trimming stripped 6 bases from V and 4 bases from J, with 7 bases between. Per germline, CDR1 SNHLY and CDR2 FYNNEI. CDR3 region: CASRETGNTIYF. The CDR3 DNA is TGTGCCAGCAGGGAGACGGGAAACACCATATATTTT.

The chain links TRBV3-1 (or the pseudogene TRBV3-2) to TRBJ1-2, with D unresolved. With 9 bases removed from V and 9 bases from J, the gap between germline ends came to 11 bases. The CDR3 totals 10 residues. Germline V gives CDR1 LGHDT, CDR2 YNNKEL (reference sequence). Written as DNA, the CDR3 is TGTGCCAGGCCCCCGGAGTGCTACACCTTC. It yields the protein CARPPECYTF.

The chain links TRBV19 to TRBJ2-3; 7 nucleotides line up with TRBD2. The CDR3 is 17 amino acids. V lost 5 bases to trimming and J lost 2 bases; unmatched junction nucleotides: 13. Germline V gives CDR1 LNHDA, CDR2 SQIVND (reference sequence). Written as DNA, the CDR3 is TGTGCCAGTAGTTATGGGGCTAGCGGAGATATCACAGATACGCAGTATTTT. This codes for CASSYGASGDITDTQYF.

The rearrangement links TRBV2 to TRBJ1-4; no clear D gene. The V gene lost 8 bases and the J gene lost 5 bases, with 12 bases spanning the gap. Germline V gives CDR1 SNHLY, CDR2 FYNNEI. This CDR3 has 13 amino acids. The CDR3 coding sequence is TGTGCCAGCTGGCGGGGAGCAAATGAAAAACTGTTTTTT. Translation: CASWRGANEKLFF. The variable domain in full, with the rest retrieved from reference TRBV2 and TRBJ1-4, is EPEVTQTPSHQVTQMGQEVILRCVPISNHLYFYWYRQILGQKVEFLVSFYNNEISEKSEIFDDQFSVERPDGSNFTLKIRSTKLEDSAMYFCASWRGANEKLFFGSGTQLSVL.

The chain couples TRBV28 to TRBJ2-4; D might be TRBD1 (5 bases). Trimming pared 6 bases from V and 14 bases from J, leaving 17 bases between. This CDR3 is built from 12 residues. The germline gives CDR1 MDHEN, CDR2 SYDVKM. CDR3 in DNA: TGTGCCAGCAGCGCCCAGGGCAGTTTGGAGTACTTC. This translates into CASSAQGSLEYF.

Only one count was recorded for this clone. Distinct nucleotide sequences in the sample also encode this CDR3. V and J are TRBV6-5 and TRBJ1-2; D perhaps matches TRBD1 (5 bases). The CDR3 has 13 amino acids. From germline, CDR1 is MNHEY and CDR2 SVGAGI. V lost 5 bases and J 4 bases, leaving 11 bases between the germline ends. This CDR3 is CASSPDTSYGYTF. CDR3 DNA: TGTGCCAGCAGTCCGGACACGAGCTATGGCTACACCTTC.

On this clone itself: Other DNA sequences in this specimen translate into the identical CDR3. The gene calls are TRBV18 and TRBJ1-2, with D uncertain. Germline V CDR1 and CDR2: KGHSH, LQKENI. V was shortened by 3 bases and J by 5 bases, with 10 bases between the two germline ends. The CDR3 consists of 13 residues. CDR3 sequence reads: CASSPGTEYGYTF. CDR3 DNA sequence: TGTGCCAGCTCACCGGGTACGGAGTATGGCTACACCTTC.

The CDR3 DNA reads TGTGCCAGCAGGGGCACAACAGGGGGCAGACAGCCCCAGCATTTT. Its protein is CASRGTTGGRQPQHF. The V gene is TRBV2, the J gene TRBJ1-5; 9 bases match TRBD1. Germline values: CDR1 SNHLY, CDR2 FYNNEI. V shed 6 bases and J 7 bases; nucleotides not matched to a gene: 10. This CDR3 is 15 amino acids long.

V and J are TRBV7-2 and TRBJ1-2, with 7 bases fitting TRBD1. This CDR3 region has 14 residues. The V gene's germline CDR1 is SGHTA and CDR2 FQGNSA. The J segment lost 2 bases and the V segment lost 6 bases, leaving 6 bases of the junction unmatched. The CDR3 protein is CASSITGVNYGYTF. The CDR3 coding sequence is TGTGCCAGCAGTATTACAGGGGTCAACTATGGCTACACCTTC.

Written as DNA, the CDR3 is TGTGCCAGTAGGTCCCGCTCTGGGGCCAACGTCCTGACTTTC. Encoded protein: CASRSRSGANVLTF. The rearrangement joins TRBV19 to TRBJ2-6, with no clear D. The V end lost 6 bases, the J end lost 0 bases, and 6 bases lay between the germline ends. Germline V gene sequence: CDR1 LNHDA, CDR2 SQIVND (reference sequence). This CDR3 has 14 residues.

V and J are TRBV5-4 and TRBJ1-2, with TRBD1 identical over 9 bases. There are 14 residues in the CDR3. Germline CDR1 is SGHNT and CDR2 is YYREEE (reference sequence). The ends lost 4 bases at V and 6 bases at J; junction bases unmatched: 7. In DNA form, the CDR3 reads TGTGCCAGCAGCCCGGTACAGGGGGCAGATGGCTACACCTTC. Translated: CASSPVQGADGYTF.

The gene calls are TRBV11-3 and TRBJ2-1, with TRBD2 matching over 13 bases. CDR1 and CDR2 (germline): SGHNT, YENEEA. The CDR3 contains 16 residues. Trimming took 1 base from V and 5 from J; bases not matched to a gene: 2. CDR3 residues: CASSLGLAGGHNEQFF. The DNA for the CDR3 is TGTGCCAGCAGCTTAGGACTAGCGGGGGGTCACAATGAGCAGTTCTTC.